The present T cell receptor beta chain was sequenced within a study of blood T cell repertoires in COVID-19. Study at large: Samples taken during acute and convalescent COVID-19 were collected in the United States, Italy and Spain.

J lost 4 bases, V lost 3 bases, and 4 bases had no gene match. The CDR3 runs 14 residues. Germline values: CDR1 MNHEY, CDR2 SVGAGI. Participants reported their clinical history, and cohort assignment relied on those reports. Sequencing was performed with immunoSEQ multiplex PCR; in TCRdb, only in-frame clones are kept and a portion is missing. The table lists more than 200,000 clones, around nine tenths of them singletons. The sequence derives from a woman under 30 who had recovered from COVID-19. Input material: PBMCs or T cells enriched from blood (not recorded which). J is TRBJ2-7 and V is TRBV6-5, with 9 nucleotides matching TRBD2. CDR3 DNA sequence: TGTGCCAGCAGTTATAGCGGGAGCGAGTACGAGCAGTACTTC. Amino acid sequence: CASSYSGSEYEQYF.